This T cell receptor (beta chain) was obtained from a study of shared T cell receptors in the human thymus. The repertoire was sequenced with immunoSEQ multiplex PCR; TCRdb's copy has only in-frame clones and lacks some. The sample carries 540,000 or so clones, 78% recorded once. CDR1 and CDR2 (germline): LGHNA, YSLEER. V was clipped by 6 bases and J by 4 bases, with 12 bases between them. The CDR3 spans 14 residues. This clone was recorded once. This sample also belongs to another study, concerning human thymus T cells. That source notes: Resections that were taken during corrective heart surgery supplied the thymus tissue. Thymic and blood repertoires appeared to display a bias in their usage of V and J genes. Related work showed strongly overlapping thymic repertoires across unrelated individuals.

The TCR comes from a boy in the first two years of life with a congenital heart defect. The chain couples TRBV4-3 to TRBJ1-4; D is ambiguous. Sequenced input: thymocytes. The CDR3 is CASRGGEGNEKLFF. CDR3 in DNA: TGCGCCAGCAGGGGCGGGGAAGGTAATGAAAAACTGTTTTTT.